These 14 T cell receptor beta chains came from one sample sequenced in a study of T cells in Graves' hyperthyroidism and ophthalmopathy (dated by TCRdb to the late 2010s). The library was built by means of multiplex PCR. These reads were obtained on an Illumina HiSeq 2000. The TCR beta CDR3 regions were amplified from RNA transcripts. The TCR CDR3 was subjected to a first round of RT-PCR using the HTBI primer set and the Qiagen OneStep RT-PCR kit. Using fastp trimming at Q25 and MiXCR clonotype assembly, TCRdb reanalyzed the public sequencing data and kept in-frame beta chains. Each entry merges the rows of one CDR3 protein and shows their most common DNA and genes. The sample data list about 500,000 distinct CDR3 sequences, and roughly 18% of these were observed just once. The ten largest clones add up to around 17% of the sample. The sample consisted of blood. The receptors derive from a woman between 18 and 29 years old with Graves' ophthalmopathy.

This clonotype was detected ten times or more. V usage is TRBV28 and J usage is TRBJ2-2, with TRBD2 matching 9 bases. This CDR3 has 18 residues. V shed 5 bases, J shed 5 bases, and the junction held 15 bases outside the gene matches. CDR1 and CDR2 from the germline V gene are MDHEN and SYDVKM. This CDR3 reads CASSPPLLREGRTGELFF. DNA of the CDR3: TGTGCCAGCAGTCCGCCCTTGTTGCGGGAGGGCCGAACCGGGGAGCTGTTTTTT.

V gene TRBV20-1 combines with J gene TRBJ1-2, with unresolved D. CDR1 is DFQATT, CDR2 SNEGSKA, per germline (reference sequence). There are 14 residues in the CDR3. V was pared by 4 bases and J by 4 bases, with 16 bases between. The CDR3 DNA is TGCAGTGCTACCACTGAAAGAGTCATCTATGGCTACACCTTC. This sequence encodes CSATTERVIYGYTF.

This clonotype was counted at least ten times. This chain uses TRBV27 with TRBJ1-5, with a weak D call TRBD1 (5 bases). The CDR3 is 13 residues long. Trimming removed 4 bases at V and 2 bases at J, with 6 bases between. Germline CDR1 is MNHEY and CDR2 is SMNVEV (reference sequence). Here the CDR3 reads CASSWGRNQPQHF. CDR3 bases: TGTGCCAGCAGTTGGGGACGCAATCAGCCCCAGCATTTT.

This clonotype appeared a few times. CDR3 residues: CASKTPGHPRNEQFF. Written as DNA, the CDR3 is TGTGCCAGCAAAACTCCGGGACATCCTAGGAATGAGCAGTTCTTC. V gene TRBV28 combines with J gene TRBJ2-1; possible D gene TRBD1, 6 bases. Trimming pared 7 bases from V and 7 bases from J, leaving 20 bases between. Germline CDR1 MDHEN, CDR2 SYDVKM. CDR3 length: 15 residues.

The rearrangement uses TRBV6-5 and TRBJ1-1, with D perhaps TRBD1 (5 bases). The germline V gene encodes CDR1 MNHEY and CDR2 SVGAGI. This CDR3 has 15 residues. The V end was cut by 2 bases, the J end by 0 bases, with 10 bases between. CDR3 in DNA: TGTGCCAGCAGTTACAGTTCAGGGCTGAACACTGAAGCTTTCTTT. It specifies CASSYSSGLNTEAFF.

This clonotype occurred many times. The CDR3 sequence is CASSPRTGTRGNTEAFF. CDR3 bases: TGTGCCAGCAGCCCCCGGACAGGGACTAGGGGGAACACTGAAGCTTTCTTT. The rearrangement uses TRBV3-1 and TRBJ1-1, with 8 bases fitting TRBD1. J lost 1 base, V lost 4 bases, and 11 bases had no gene match. This CDR3 region has 17 residues. Germline lookup yields CDR1 LGHDT and CDR2 YNNKEL (reference sequence).

This chain connects TRBV6-1 to TRBJ2-1; D is possibly TRBD2 (5 bases). Germline values: CDR1 MNHNS, CDR2 SASEGT. V was shortened by 5 bases and J by 7 bases, with 18 bases between the two germline ends. This CDR3 is built from 15 residues. For the CDR3, the DNA is TGTGCCAGCAGTTATTTCGGGGAGTTGGGGAATGAGCAGTTCTTC. This translates into CASSYFGELGNEQFF.

There are many counts of this clonotype. The chain carries TRBV18 and TRBJ2-4; D remains ambiguous. The CDR3 totals 14 residues. Germline CDR1 KGHSH, CDR2 LQKENI. V was trimmed by 1 base and J by 6 bases, leaving 10 bases between them. CDR3 protein: CASSPREQANIQYF. The CDR3 DNA is TGTGCCAGCTCACCACGTGAGCAGGCAAACATTCAGTACTTC.

This clonotype was picked up one time. This sequence may be a read error, since a much larger clone differs from it by one base. V usage is TRBV11-2 and J usage is TRBJ2-7; D ambiguous. The CDR3 runs to 11 residues. Germline V CDR1 and CDR2: SGHAT, FQNNGV. The CDR3, as DNA: TGTGCCAGCAGCCCCAGTAAAGAGCGGTACTTC. Translated: CASSPSKERYF.

This sequence joins TRBV9 and TRBJ1-1; tentative D call: TRBD1 (5 bases). V lost 3 bases, J lost 5 bases, and 17 bases lay in between. Germline CDR1 and CDR2: SGDLS and YYNGEE. The CDR3 consists of 15 residues. CDR3 nucleotide sequence: TGTGCCAGCAGCGCCCGGGACGGGCTCTTGACTGAAGCTTTCTTT. Translated: CASSARDGLLTEAFF.

This rearrangement joins TRBV24-1 to TRBJ1-1; 10 nucleotides match TRBD1. Germline V gives CDR1 KGHDR, CDR2 SFDVKD. CDR3 length: 13 residues. Losses at the gene ends were 5 bases for V and 8 bases for J; bases not matched to a gene: 4. The CDR3 sequence: CATSGTGGTEAFF. The CDR3 nucleotides are TGTGCCACCAGTGGGACAGGGGGTACAGAAGCTTTCTTT.

The chain employs TRBV11-2 and TRBJ2-3; D is possibly TRBD1 or TRBD2 (5 bases each). Germline V gene data show CDR1 as SGHAT and CDR2 as FQNNGV. Trimming took off 3 bases at V and 1 base at J, with 17 bases between the two ends. The CDR3 runs to 17 residues. CDR3 DNA: TGTGCCAGCAGCTTCACGGGGTCTGGGGCGGGCACAGATACGCAGTATTTT. Its protein product is CASSFTGSGAGTDTQYF.

This sequence joins TRBV7-9 and TRBJ2-3; TRBD2 matches 14 bases. Trimming took 2 bases from V and 0 from J; bases not matched to a gene: 13. Germline CDR1 is SEHNR and CDR2 is FQNEAQ (reference sequence). The CDR3 totals 21 residues. The CDR3 DNA reads TGTGCCAGCAGCTTAACCCCCGGGACTAGCGGGGGAACGACTAGCACAGATACGCAGTATTTT. Its protein is CASSLTPGTSGGTTSTDTQYF.

This clonotype was found a few times. The chain employs TRBV6-1 and TRBJ1-4, with D uncertain. Per the germline V gene, CDR1 is MNHNS and CDR2 is SASEGT. This CDR3 is 14 amino acids long. V was trimmed by 6 bases and J by 7 bases, leaving 15 bases between them. The CDR3 coding sequence is TGTGCCAGCAGGCTCACGCCATGGGGTGAAAAACTGTTTTTT. This translates into CASRLTPWGEKLFF.